This T cell receptor beta chain was captured in a study of human T cells and chemical hapten exposure. General study findings and limits: TCRs at a frequency above 1 in 1000 stayed unchanged with DPC sensitization.

This clonotype has a count of ten or more. Its antigen remains unidentified. Time point specified: patch test 1, 2 weeks after DPC sensitization. The sample's treatment: therapeutic diphenylcyclopropenone sensitization with weekly scalp DPC. Individual cDNA molecules received unique molecular identifiers in the library. MiXCR was run by TCRdb on the RACE reads, yielding one entry per CDR3 protein. This sample carries around 340,000 distinct CDR3 sequences, under 9% of them seen once, and the ten largest clones take roughly 7.9%. This CDR3 is 17 amino acids long. V shed 2 bases and J shed 0 bases, with 11 bases lying between them. Germline assignment: CDR1 MNHEY and CDR2 SVGEGT.

This chain uses TRBV6-2 or TRBV6-3 with TRBJ2-6, with D possibly TRBD1 on 6 matching bases. Here the sequenced sample was whole blood, taken in connection with sensitization to the hapten diphenylcyclopropenone (DPC). The clonotype originates from a woman aged 18-29 years with alopecia areata. Some clones in this sample may be carry-over from other donors' samples. Written as DNA, the CDR3 is TGTGCCAGCAGTTACCCAGGACAGTTCTCTGGGGCCAACGTCCTGACTTTC. The encoded protein is CASSYPGQFSGANVLTF.